A single sample is the source of the 9 T cell receptor beta chains below, sequenced in a study of T-cell reconstitution after alpha-beta-depleted transplantation in children. Using unique molecular identifiers, the investigators prepared the TCRbeta library. TCRdb passed the PCR reads through MiXCR, listing each CDR3 protein once. The table shows 400,000 to 500,000 distinct CDR3 sequences, with around 9.9% occurring only once. The sequenced sample was PBMCs from the stem cell graft donor, obtained from the stem cell graft. The source is a human donor who donated a stem cell graft to a child with acute myeloid leukemia.

Many counts were recorded for this clonotype. The chain links TRBV6-1 to TRBJ1-4, with D hard to call. The CDR3 is 13 residues long. Germline V gene sequence: CDR1 MNHNS, CDR2 SASEGT. The V end was cut by 3 bases, the J end by 10 bases, with 12 bases between. CDR3 in amino acids: CASSDGPRGKLFF. The CDR3 nucleotides read TGTGCCAGCAGTGACGGGCCCCGAGGAAAACTGTTTTTT.

This clonotype was found a few times. The rearrangement joins TRBV12-3 or TRBV12-4 to TRBJ1-5; no clear D. V lost 5 bases to trimming and J lost 1 base, with 15 bases between them. This CDR3 contains 16 residues. The CDR3: CASSPGRQASNQPQHF. In nucleotides, the CDR3 is TGTGCCAGCAGTCCGGGCCGGCAGGCAAGCAATCAGCCCCAGCATTTT.

This clonotype was counted a few times. The J gene is TRBJ1-4, the V gene TRBV21-1. TRBV21-1 is designated a pseudogene. CDR3 length: 13 residues. CDR3 in DNA: TGTGCCAGCAGCGAGGCGACTAATGAAAAACTGTTTTTT. It codes for CASSEATNEKLFF.

The sample holds a few counts of this clonotype. The chain carries TRBV3-1 and TRBJ2-1, with TRBD2 matching 10 bases. CDR1 and CDR2 from the germline V gene are LGHDT and YNNKEL (reference sequence). After removal of 0 bases from V and 0 bases from J, the junction contained 11 bases not matched to a gene. This CDR3 is 20 amino acids long. This CDR3 reads CASSQDPASGGLSSYNEQFF. CDR3 DNA sequence: TGTGCCAGCAGCCAAGATCCAGCTAGCGGGGGCTTGAGCTCCTACAATGAGCAGTTCTTC.

This clonotype appeared a few times. The CDR3 protein is CASSLGERANEKLFF. CDR3 DNA sequence: TGTGCCAGCAGCTTGGGGGAACGAGCTAATGAAAAACTGTTTTTT. The chain recombines TRBV7-8 with TRBJ1-4; D is possibly TRBD1 (5 bases). CDR1 is SGHVS, CDR2 FQNEAQ, per germline. The V gene lost 3 bases and the J gene lost 3 bases, with 11 bases spanning the gap. This CDR3 has 15 residues.

This clonotype was detected only a few times. The chain couples TRBV5-1 to TRBJ2-7; 10 bases fit TRBD1. V was clipped by 0 bases and J by 2 bases; unmatched bases: 11. Germline CDR1 SGHRS, CDR2 YFSETQ. CDR3 length: 18 amino acids. In DNA, the CDR3 is TGCGCCAGCAGCTTGGTGCCCGGGACAGGGGAGAGGCCCTACGAGCAGTACGTC. Translating it yields CASSLVPGTGERPYEQYV.

This clonotype was counted a few times. The rearrangement links TRBV6-2 or TRBV6-3 to TRBJ2-7; maybe TRBD2 (5 bases). The germline V gene has CDR1 MNHEY and CDR2 SVGEGT. Trimming took off 2 bases at V and 0 bases at J, with 14 bases between the two ends. The CDR3 length is 16 residues. The CDR3 here is CASSYAPGLPSYEQYF. The DNA for the CDR3 is TGTGCCAGCAGTTACGCCCCCGGACTCCCCTCCTACGAGCAGTACTTC.

The V gene is TRBV20-1, the J gene TRBJ2-4, with no clear D. CDR3 length equals 16 residues. In germline, CDR1 is DFQATT, CDR2 SNEGSKA (reference sequence). With 0 bases removed from V and 0 bases from J, the gap between germline ends came to 12 bases. The CDR3 DNA reads as TGCAGTGCTAGAGATCACGGCCAAATAGCCAAAAACATTCAGTACTTC. It codes for CSARDHGQIAKNIQYF.

At least ten counts were recorded for this clonotype. The chain uses TRBV15 and TRBJ2-3; D may be TRBD1 (6 bases). This CDR3 contains 16 residues. V was trimmed by 1 base and J by 1 base, leaving 12 bases between them. Looked up from germline, CDR1 is LNHNV and CDR2 is YYDKDF (reference sequence). The CDR3 sequence is CATSRGVRGGTDTQYF. The CDR3 nucleotides are TGTGCCACCAGCAGAGGGGTCAGGGGCGGCACAGATACGCAGTATTTT.